A single sample gave rise to the 17 T cell receptor beta chains below, sequenced in a study of shared clonotypes between healthy human individuals. Data came from immunoSEQ multiplex PCR; TCRdb stores just in-frame clones and leaves some out. Altogether about 690,000 clones are present, 90% being singletons, with the ten largest covering about 34%. The specimen sequenced was memory CD8+ T cells from PBMCs. Stated subset: CD45RO+ cells pooled with CCR7-negative TemRA cells. These TCRs come from a young man in good health. Some clones in this sample may be carry-over from other donors' samples.

V is TRBV6-5 and J is TRBJ2-5; D is perhaps TRBD1 (6 bases). The germline V gene has CDR1 MNHEY and CDR2 SVGAGI. The CDR3 is made up of 15 amino acids. The V end lost 5 bases, the J end lost 2 bases, and 15 bases lay between the germline ends. CDR3 region: CASSPRDTRQETQYF. In DNA, the CDR3 is TGTGCCAGCAGTCCTCGGGACACCAGACAAGAGACCCAGTACTTC.

The chain uses TRBV29-1 and TRBJ2-3; 8 bases line up with TRBD2. CDR1 is SQVTM and CDR2 is ANQGSEA in the germline V gene. V dropped 4 bases and J dropped 5; count of bases not matched to a gene: 8. The CDR3 contains 14 residues. DNA for the CDR3: TGCAGCGTTGGACTAAGCGGGAGCCTAGATACGCAGTATTTT. Protein: CSVGLSGSLDTQYF.

The rearrangement links TRBV6-5 to TRBJ2-2, with 7 bases aligning to TRBD1. Germline CDR1 and CDR2: MNHEY and SVGAGI. The CDR3 loop spans 14 amino acids. The V and J ends lost 2 bases and 5 bases, in that order; junction bases with no gene match: 2. This CDR3 is CASSYGTETGELFF. CDR3 DNA sequence: TGTGCCAGCAGTTACGGGACAGAAACCGGGGAGCTGTTTTTT.

In nucleotides, the CDR3 is TGTGCCAGCAGTCCGACTAGCGGGTTCCCCTACGAGCAGTACTTC. This codes for CASSPTSGFPYEQYF. The chain carries TRBV28 and TRBJ2-7; TRBD2 agrees at 10 bases. The CDR3 contains 15 residues. Germline CDR1 MDHEN, CDR2 SYDVKM. Losses at the gene ends were 5 bases for V and 2 bases for J; bases not matched to a gene: 6.

The chain has TRBV29-1 and TRBJ1-3; TRBD1 agrees at 8 bases. CDR1 and CDR2 from the germline V gene are SQVTM and ANQGSEA. The V segment lost 4 bases and the J segment 1 base; nucleotides outside the gene matches: 3. CDR3 length: 14 residues. This chain's CDR3 is CSVVWTGSGNTIYF. The DNA for the CDR3 is TGCAGCGTTGTATGGACAGGGTCTGGAAACACCATATATTTT.

CDR3 sequence reads: CASSHIRGDAPRQFF. The CDR3 nucleotides read TGTGCCAGCAGCCACATTCGGGGGGACGCACCTCGCCAGTTCTTC. The chain couples TRBV14 to TRBJ2-1; 7 positions match TRBD2. There are 15 residues in the CDR3. V shed 3 bases, J shed 13 bases, and the junction held 15 bases outside the gene matches. The germline CDR1 and CDR2 sequences are SGHDN and FVKESK.

This clone occurred once. The gene calls are TRBV25-1 and TRBJ2-1, with TRBD1 matching 7 bases. Germline V gene sequence: CDR1 MGHDK, CDR2 SYGVNS. V lost 3 bases and J lost 7; bases outside the gene matches: 12. The CDR3 is made up of 16 amino acids. DNA for the CDR3: TGTGCCAGCAGTGAGGGTTTTATACAGGGGTCGAATGAGCAGTTCTTC. Translation: CASSEGFIQGSNEQFF.

The rearrangement uses TRBV6-1 and TRBJ1-5; the D is unclear. The germline CDR1 and CDR2 sequences are MNHNS and SASEGT. V lost 5 bases, J lost 4 bases, and 9 bases lay in between. This CDR3 has 13 amino acids. CDR3: CASSSGRNQPQHF. As DNA, the CDR3 is TGTGCCAGCAGTTCAGGAAGGAATCAGCCCCAGCATTTT.

The chain has TRBV21-1 and TRBJ2-7. TRBV21-1 is a pseudogene locus. This CDR3 is built from 12 residues. The CDR3 protein is CASSFCGGEQYF. DNA of the CDR3: TGTGCCAGCAGTTTTTGTGGGGGAGAGCAGTACTTC.

This sequence joins TRBV28 and TRBJ2-5, with D perhaps TRBD1 (5 bases). Germline assignment: CDR1 MDHEN and CDR2 SYDVKM. V was shortened by 3 bases and J by 5 bases, with 16 bases between the two germline ends. This CDR3 has 15 amino acids. The CDR3 region is CASSFPREGKETQYF. The CDR3 nucleotides read TGTGCCAGCAGTTTCCCCAGGGAAGGGAAGGAGACCCAGTACTTC.

This chain links TRBV4-1 with TRBJ1-2, with D uncertain. V lost 0 bases, J lost 2 bases, and 10 bases lay in between. Germline values: CDR1 MGHRA, CDR2 YSYEKL. The CDR3 is made up of 15 amino acids. The CDR3 sequence: CASSQDLGTNYGYTF. CDR3 DNA: TGCGCCAGCAGCCAAGATCTAGGCACCAACTATGGCTACACCTTC.

This chain uses TRBV28 with TRBJ2-2, with 7 bases aligning to TRBD2. In germline, CDR1 is MDHEN, CDR2 SYDVKM. With 6 bases clipped from V and 2 bases from J, the junction kept 15 bases outside the gene matches. The CDR3 length is 18 residues. Here the CDR3 reads CASRPTGLLRLNTGELFF. In DNA form, the CDR3 reads TGTGCCAGCAGGCCCACGGGACTACTTCGGCTCAACACCGGGGAGCTGTTTTTT.

There are a few counts of this clone. One base separates it from a far larger clone, so it is likely a read error. The chain employs TRBV6-4 and TRBJ2-2; no clear D gene. Between the trimmed V and J ends, which lost 2 bases and 1 base, there was a span of 2 bases. The CDR3 consists of 13 residues. Germline-derived CDR1 and CDR2 are MRHNA and SNTAGT. CDR3 protein: CASSDRNTGELFF. The CDR3 DNA reads as TGTGCCAGCAGTGACAGGAACACCGGGGAGCTGTTTTTT.

V is TRBV9 and J is TRBJ2-7, with 8 bases that match TRBD2. Germline V gene sequence: CDR1 SGDLS, CDR2 YYNGEE. This CDR3 has 13 amino acids. V shed 6 bases, J shed 5 bases, and the junction held 7 bases outside the gene matches. The CDR3 here is CASTAGAGDEQYF. The CDR3 coding sequence is TGTGCCAGCACCGCCGGAGCGGGAGACGAGCAGTACTTC. Full variable domain (rest looked up from reference TRBV9 and TRBJ2-7): DSGVTQTPKHLITATGQRVTLRCSPRSGDLSVYWYQQSLDQGLQFLIQYYNGEERAKGNILERFSAQQFPDLHSELNLSSLELGDSALYFCASTAGAGDEQYFGPGTRLTVT.

The chain joins TRBV9 to TRBJ2-3; 11 bases are shared with TRBD2. Germline values: CDR1 SGDLS, CDR2 YYNGEE. The CDR3 has 16 amino acids. J was trimmed by 0 bases and V by 3 bases; bases with no gene match: 3. In DNA form, the CDR3 reads TGTGCCAGCAGCGACAGACTAGCGGGAAGCACAGATACGCAGTATTTT. Its translation: CASSDRLAGSTDTQYF.

The V call is TRBV28, the J call TRBJ2-5, with 7 bases identical to TRBD1. Per the germline V gene, CDR1 is MDHEN and CDR2 is SYDVKM. J lost 2 bases, V lost 5 bases, and 8 bases had no gene match. The CDR3 is made up of 15 amino acids. This CDR3 is CASSQDRDLQETQYF. The CDR3 bases are TGTGCCAGCAGTCAAGACAGGGACCTTCAAGAGACCCAGTACTTC.

The chain links TRBV30 to TRBJ2-7; 8 bases are shared with TRBD2. Germline V gene sequence: CDR1 GTSNPN, CDR2 SVGIG (reference sequence). The CDR3 spans 14 residues. V was pared by 4 bases and J by 3 bases, with 8 bases of the junction left unmatched. The CDR3 DNA follows: TGTGCCTGGACACAAGGTAGCGGGAACTACGAGCAGTACTTC. It codes for CAWTQGSGNYEQYF.